This entry describes one T cell receptor beta chain. The CDR3 extends over 18 amino acids. Germline-derived CDR1 and CDR2 are LNHDA and SQIVND (reference sequence). Trimming took off 3 bases at V and 6 bases at J, with 26 bases between the two ends. This sample stems from a study of blood T cell repertoires in COVID-19. Measured with immunoSEQ multiplex PCR; TCRdb has only the in-frame clones, and not every one. Altogether over 85,000 clones are present, 87% being singletons, with the ten largest covering 1.1%. The chain joins TRBV19 to TRBJ1-1; D possibly corresponds to TRBD1 (6 bases). This receptor was obtained from a human donor in a cohort sampled during active COVID-19. Sequenced: peripheral blood. The DNA of the CDR3 is TGTGCCAGTAGTATTGACAGGCCCGGCGTTGCGTTCAAGCCTGAAGCTTTCTTT. It yields the protein CASSIDRPGVAFKPEAFF.